This T cell receptor (beta chain) was captured in a study of blood T cell repertoires in COVID-19. The overall study: Specimens from acute and convalescent COVID-19 originated in the United States, Italy and Spain.

The study drew participants aged roughly 18 to 95 years from 20 to 30 US areas. Profiled with immunoSEQ multiplex PCR; TCRdb holds only in-frame clones, not every one. Of about 400,000 clones listed, under 90% are singletons. CDR1 is SEHNR and CDR2 is FQNEAQ in the germline V gene (reference sequence). The CDR3 extends over 15 amino acids. V shed 8 bases and J 7 bases; nucleotides not matched to a gene: 14. The sample consisted of PBMCs or T cells enriched from blood (not recorded which). V is TRBV7-9 and J is TRBJ2-1, with 7 bases aligning to TRBD2. The clonotype comes from a woman younger than 45 who had recovered from COVID-19. DNA for the CDR3: TGTGCCAGCGGGTATAGGCGGGAGAAGGGGAATGAGCAGTTCTTC. Translation: CASGYRREKGNEQFF. Using reference TRBV7-9 and TRBJ2-1 for the parts outside the CDR3, the full variable domain is DTGVSQNPRHKITKRGQNVTFRCDPISEHNRLYWYRQTLGQGPEFLTYFQNEAQLEKSRLLSDRFSAERPKGSFSTLEIQRTEQGDSAMYLCASGYRREKGNEQFFGPGTRLTVL.